The entry below gives a single T cell receptor (beta chain) sequence along with its context. This sample was taken from a study of patients and donors after allogeneic stem cell transplantation. CDR3 length equals 13 residues. V was clipped by 5 bases and J by 3 bases, with 11 bases between them. In germline, CDR1 is MGHDK, CDR2 SYGVNS. Via MiXCR, TCRdb re-called the RT-PCR reads, giving one row per CDR3 protein. The sample records approximately 170,000 distinct CDR3 sequences, roughly 30% being singletons. The sample was blood, either unsorted or a sorted T cell fraction (not recorded which). The chain joins TRBV25-1 to TRBJ2-7; no reliable D call. This TCR was recovered from a human donor who was either an allogeneic HSCT recipient or a stem cell or donor lymphocyte infusion donor (not recorded which). It is not recorded whose cells these are; they may come from a transplant donor. In nucleotides, the CDR3 is TGTGCCAGCAGTCCTCGGAATTTCTACGAGCAGTACTTC. Protein: CASSPRNFYEQYF.